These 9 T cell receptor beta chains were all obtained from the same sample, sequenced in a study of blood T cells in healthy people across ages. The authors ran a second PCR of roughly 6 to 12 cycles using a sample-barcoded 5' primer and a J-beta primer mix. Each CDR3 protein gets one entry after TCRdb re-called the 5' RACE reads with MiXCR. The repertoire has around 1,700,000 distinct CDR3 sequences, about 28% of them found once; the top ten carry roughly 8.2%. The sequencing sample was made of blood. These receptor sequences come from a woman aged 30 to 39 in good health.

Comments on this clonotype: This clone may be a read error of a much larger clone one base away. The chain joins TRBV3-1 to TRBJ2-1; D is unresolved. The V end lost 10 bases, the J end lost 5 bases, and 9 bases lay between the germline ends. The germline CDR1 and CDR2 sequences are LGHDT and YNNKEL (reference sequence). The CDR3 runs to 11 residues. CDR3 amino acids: CANTSNNEQFF. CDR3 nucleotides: TGTGCCAACACTTCTAACAATGAGCAGTTCTTC.

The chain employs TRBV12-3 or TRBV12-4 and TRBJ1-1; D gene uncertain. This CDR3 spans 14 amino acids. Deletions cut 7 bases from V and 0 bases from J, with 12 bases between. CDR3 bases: TGTGCCAGCACCACGTCGGTCATGAACACTGAAGCTTTCTTT. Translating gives CASTTSVMNTEAFF.

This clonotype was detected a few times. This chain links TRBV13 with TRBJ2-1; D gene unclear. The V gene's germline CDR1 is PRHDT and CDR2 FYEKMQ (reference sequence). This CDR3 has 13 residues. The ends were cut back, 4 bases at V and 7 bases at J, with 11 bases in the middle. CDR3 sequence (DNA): TGTGCCAGCAGCTCCAGGACGCGGAATGAGCAGTTCTTC. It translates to CASSSRTRNEQFF.

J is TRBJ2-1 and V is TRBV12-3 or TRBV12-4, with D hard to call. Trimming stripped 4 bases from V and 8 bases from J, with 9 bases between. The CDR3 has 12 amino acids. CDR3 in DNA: TGTGCCAGCAGTTGGAAGCGTCATGAGCAGTTCTTC. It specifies CASSWKRHEQFF.

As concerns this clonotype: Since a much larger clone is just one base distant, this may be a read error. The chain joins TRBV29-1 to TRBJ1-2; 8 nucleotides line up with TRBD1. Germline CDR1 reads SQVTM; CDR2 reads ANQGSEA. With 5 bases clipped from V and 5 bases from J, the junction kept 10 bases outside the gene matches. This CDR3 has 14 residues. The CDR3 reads CSVLTRGQTYGYTF. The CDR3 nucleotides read TGCAGCGTTCTTACCAGGGGGCAAACATATGGCTACACCTTC.

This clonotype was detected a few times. The CDR3 protein is CASTIDGFSTDTQYF. The CDR3 region has the DNA TGTGCCAGCACCATTGACGGGTTTAGCACAGATACGCAGTATTTT. The rearrangement uses TRBV12-3 or TRBV12-4 and TRBJ2-3; D gene unclear. The CDR3 extends over 15 amino acids. The V gene lost 7 bases and the J gene lost 0 bases, with 14 bases spanning the gap.

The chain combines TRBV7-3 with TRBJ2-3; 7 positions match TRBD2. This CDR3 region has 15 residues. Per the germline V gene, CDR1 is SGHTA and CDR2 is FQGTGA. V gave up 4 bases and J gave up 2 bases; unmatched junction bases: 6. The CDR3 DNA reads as TGTGCCAGCAGCTCTCACGGGGGGAACACAGATACGCAGTATTTT. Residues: CASSSHGGNTDTQYF.

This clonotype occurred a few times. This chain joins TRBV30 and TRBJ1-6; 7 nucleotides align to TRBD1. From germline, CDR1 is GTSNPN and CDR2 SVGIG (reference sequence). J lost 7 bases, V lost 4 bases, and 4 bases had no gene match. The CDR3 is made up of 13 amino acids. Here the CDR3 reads CAWIPTGNSPLHF. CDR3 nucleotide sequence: TGTGCCTGGATTCCGACAGGGAATTCACCCCTCCACTTT.

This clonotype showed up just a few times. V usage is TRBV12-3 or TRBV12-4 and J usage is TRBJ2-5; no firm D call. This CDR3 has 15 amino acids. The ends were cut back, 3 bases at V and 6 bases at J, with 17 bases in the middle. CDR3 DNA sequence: TGTGCCAGCAGTTTTACTACTACTTCAAGGAAGACCCAGTACTTC. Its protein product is CASSFTTTSRKTQYF.